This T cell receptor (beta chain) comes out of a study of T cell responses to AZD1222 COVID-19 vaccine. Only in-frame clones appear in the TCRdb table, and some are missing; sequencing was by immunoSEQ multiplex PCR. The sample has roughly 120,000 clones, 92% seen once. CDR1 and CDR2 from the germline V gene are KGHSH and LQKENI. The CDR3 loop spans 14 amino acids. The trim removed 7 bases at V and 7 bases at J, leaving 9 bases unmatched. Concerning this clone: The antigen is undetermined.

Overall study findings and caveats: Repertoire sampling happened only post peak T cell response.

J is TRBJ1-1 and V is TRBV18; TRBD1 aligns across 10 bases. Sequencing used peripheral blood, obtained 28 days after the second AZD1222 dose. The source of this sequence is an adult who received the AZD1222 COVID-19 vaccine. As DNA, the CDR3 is TGTGCCAGCTTACCGGCGACAGGGGGCCTTGAAGCTTTCTTT. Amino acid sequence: CASLPATGGLEAFF.